Listed below are T cell receptor beta chains from one sample, sequenced in a study of blood T cell repertoires in COVID-19. Generated by immunoSEQ multiplex PCR, the TCRdb table keeps only in-frame clones and is missing some. The repertoire consists of fewer than 350,000 clones, with 75% to 95% occurring once and the leading ten covering roughly 6.8%. Input material: peripheral blood. These receptors all come from a woman aged 25 to 39 with COVID-19, enrolled during active disease. Both conserved end residues are part of each CDR3. A D gene is named only where the DNA matches it firmly. A clone size is listed for some rows: how often the clone was seen (once, few, many), or a class if it is expanded.

cdr3_nt cdr3_aa cdr3_length j_call v_call clone_size d_call
TGTGCCTGGAGTGTCGTGGGGGGAAATCAGCCCCAGCATTTT CAWSVVGGNQPQHF 14 TRBJ1-5 TRBV30 - -
TGTGCCAGCAGCCACGGGGCCTACGAGCAGTACTTC CASSHGAYEQYF 12 TRBJ2-7 TRBV7-2 - -
TGTGCCAGCAAAGCCCGACCCGGGGGTAGGGAAAAACTGTTTTTT CASKARPGGREKLFF 15 TRBJ1-4 TRBV28 - -
TGTGCCAGCAGCGCCGACCTAGCGGGAAGTCTCCTTGACGAGCAGTACTTC CASSADLAGSLLDEQYF 17 TRBJ2-7 TRBV9 - TRBD2
TGTGCCAGCAGCATGTCAGAAAAACTGTTTTTT CASSMSEKLFF 11 TRBJ1-4 TRBV11-2 - -
TGTGCCAGCGGAAAGACAGGGGGAGGCGCTGAAGCTTTCTTT CASGKTGGGAEAFF 14 TRBJ1-1 TRBV6-5 - TRBD1
TGCAGCGTTGAATGGCAGATGAACACTGAAGCTTTCTTT CSVEWQMNTEAFF 13 TRBJ1-1 TRBV29-1 - -
TGTGCCAGCAGCCAAGTCGGGAACACTGAAGCTTTCTTT CASSQVGNTEAFF 13 TRBJ1-1 TRBV3-1/TRBV3-2 - -
TGTGCCAGCAGCCTAGAGAACACTGAAGCTTTCTTT CASSLENTEAFF 12 TRBJ1-1 TRBV7-3 - -
TGTGCCAGCAGCCTACGGACTAGCGGGGCGTTGGAGACCCAGTACTTC CASSLRTSGALETQYF 16 TRBJ2-5 TRBV9 - TRBD2
TGTGCCAGCAGTTTTGGGGACAGTACCTACGAGCAGTACTTC CASSFGDSTYEQYF 14 TRBJ2-7 TRBV6-5 - TRBD1
TGTGCCAGCAGCGTAGGGGAGATCGGAAACACCATATATTTT CASSVGEIGNTIYF 14 TRBJ1-3 TRBV9 - -
TGTGCCAGTAGTGTACTAGCAACCGACACCGGGGAGCTGTTTTTT CASSVLATDTGELFF 15 TRBJ2-2 TRBV19 - -
TGTGCCAGTGGCCGGGACAGGAAGCCCTACAATGAGCAGTTCTTC CASGRDRKPYNEQFF 15 TRBJ2-1 TRBV2 - TRBD1
TGTGCCAGCAAACTCCCGGGACTCGACTACGAGCAGTACTTC CASKLPGLDYEQYF 14 TRBJ2-7 TRBV6-6 - -
TGTGCCTGGAGTGTACTCGAGGGAATTGCAGGCTACACCTTC CAWSVLEGIAGYTF 14 TRBJ1-2 TRBV30 - -
TGTGCCAGCAGTTATGACGGGAGTGAAGCTTTCTTT CASSYDGSEAFF 12 TRBJ1-1 TRBV2 - -
TGCGCCAGCAGCTTATCGGGGAGGTGGGATGAAAAACTGTTTTTT CASSLSGRWDEKLFF 15 TRBJ1-4 TRBV5-1 - -
TGTGCCAGCAGTTACGGTAGACAAGGAAACACCATATATTTT CASSYGRQGNTIYF 14 TRBJ1-3 TRBV6-5 - -
TGTGCCAGCATATCGGGACAGGGAACGTACGAGCAGTACTTC CASISGQGTYEQYF 14 TRBJ2-7 TRBV2 - TRBD1
TGTGCCAGCAGTTTCCTCACAGGCTCCTACGAGCAGTACTTC CASSFLTGSYEQYF 14 TRBJ2-7 TRBV28 few -
TGTGCCAGCAGTAGGACAGGGCTAACCTACGAGCAGTACTTC CASSRTGLTYEQYF 14 TRBJ2-7 TRBV2 - TRBD1
TGTGCCAGCAGCGTAAACCCAGGGGAAGGCGAGCAGTACTTC CASSVNPGEGEQYF 14 TRBJ2-7 TRBV9 - -
TGTGCCAGTAGTCGGACAGGGAATGAGCAGTTCTTC CASSRTGNEQFF 12 TRBJ2-1 TRBV19 once TRBD1
TGTGCCAGCAGCTTTAAAACAGGGACGGCTGAAGCTTTCTTT CASSFKTGTAEAFF 14 TRBJ1-1 TRBV7-8 - -
TGTGCCAGCAGCTTACCCGGACTAGCGGGAAAGGAGCAGTACTTC CASSLPGLAGKEQYF 15 TRBJ2-7 TRBV5-4 - TRBD2
TGCGCCAGTCGGAGAGCTGAGAACGAGCAGTACTTC CASRRAENEQYF 12 TRBJ2-7 TRBV10-2 - -
TGTGCCAGCAGCATGATTAGCGGGAAGGAATACGAGCAGTACTTC CASSMISGKEYEQYF 15 TRBJ2-7 TRBV2 - TRBD2
TGTGCCACCTCTATCAGGGAAGACTACACCTTC CATSIREDYTF 11 TRBJ1-2 TRBV10-3 - -
TGTGCCAGCAGCTTAGGACCGGCAGCGGGTCTGTACAATGAGCAGTTCTTC CASSLGPAAGLYNEQFF 17 TRBJ2-1 TRBV7-6 - -
TGTGCCACCAGTGACTACAGGGGGGGCACCTACGAGCAGTACTTC CATSDYRGGTYEQYF 15 TRBJ2-7 TRBV24-1 - -
TGTGCCAGCAGCCAAGAGGGACAGGGGAAGGAGCAGTACTTC CASSQEGQGKEQYF 14 TRBJ2-7 TRBV3-1/TRBV3-2 once TRBD1
TGTGCCAGCAGCCAATGGCTAGCGGGAGGCACAGATACGCAGTATTTT CASSQWLAGGTDTQYF 16 TRBJ2-3 TRBV14 once TRBD2
TGTGCCTGGGGACTAGCCGGGGAGCTGTTTTTT CAWGLAGELFF 11 TRBJ2-2 TRBV30 few TRBD2
TGTGCCAGTAGTATCTGGGCCGGAAGCAATCAGCCCCAGCATTTT CASSIWAGSNQPQHF 15 TRBJ1-5 TRBV19 - -
TGTGCCAGCGAGAGTACAGGGGGTTCCCCTGTAAGCTCCTACAATGAGCAGTTCTTC CASESTGGSPVSSYNEQFF 19 TRBJ2-1 TRBV2 - TRBD1
TGTGCCATCAAAAGAGAGGGCTCTGGCTACACCTTC CAIKREGSGYTF 12 TRBJ1-2 TRBV10-3 few -
TGTGCCACCAGCAGTGGACTAGCGGACTACAATGAGCAGTTCTTC CATSSGLADYNEQFF 15 TRBJ2-1 TRBV15 - TRBD2